The clone carrying this T cell receptor (beta chain) has more than one count but fewer than ten. Antigen specificity is unknown. Some clones are missing from TCRdb's copy, which holds only in-frame ones; the method was immunoSEQ multiplex PCR. The data contain about 870,000 clones, 80% to 95% of them singletons. The sample belongs to a study of shared clonotypes between healthy human individuals. In the study overall: CD4 naive and memory got three plates each, CD8 naive two, CD8 memory one.

Naive CD8 cells, CD45RO-negative and positively selected for CCR7, excluded terminally differentiated effector memory CD45RA+ cells. Recent acute infections and vaccinations were absent in the healthy HIV-negative adult donors. Whole-study results and caveats: Sharing across four donors was highest in naive CD4 (roughly 5%) and lowest in memory CD8 (0.4%). An anticipated effect of sequencing depth on clonotype sharing among donors was recognized.

The receptor's source is a man aged 25 to 40 in good health. Sequencing was done on a sample of naive CD8+ T cells sorted from blood.

In DNA form, the CDR3 reads TGTGCCAGCTCAGATGTGGGCCTCGGCTATGGCTACACCTTC. Translation gives CASSDVGLGYGYTF. The chain links TRBV18 to TRBJ1-2; D gene uncertain. The CDR3 contains 14 residues. CDR1 and CDR2 (germline): KGHSH, LQKENI. V shed 5 bases and J shed 4 bases, with 14 bases lying between them.